The rows below give T cell receptor beta chains drawn from one sample of a study of metastatic and nonmetastatic thyroid tumors. TCRdb re-called the PCR reads via MiXCR. The sample consists of 15,000 to 20,000 clones, under 30% of them appearing once. Sequenced input: tumor tissue. The receptors originated from a female donor with papillary thyroid cancer or a benign thyroid nodule (not recorded which). Some clones in this sample may be carry-over from other donors' samples. Each CDR3 is given with its conserved first and last residue. The D gene is left open where the match is weak. Not all rows give a size; the values are once, few, many and, for expanded clones, a class.

TRBV2,few,14,TRBD2,TRBJ2-7,TGTGCCAGCAGGACCGGGACTAGCGATCACGAGCAGTACTTC,CASRTGTSDHEQYF
TRBV4-2,NA,16,NA,TRBJ1-4,TGTGCCAGCAGCCAAGAGGGAGTGGGTGGCAATGAAAAACTGTTTTTT,CASSQEGVGGNEKLFF
TRBV6-2/TRBV6-3,NA,15,TRBD2,TRBJ2-3,TGTGCCAGCAGTGCGACTAGCGGGGGCACAGATACGCAGTATTTT,CASSATSGGTDTQYF
TRBV27,medium-sized,14,NA,TRBJ1-1,TGTGCCAGCAGCCCCCCCGGGCTACACACTGAAGCTTTCTTT,CASSPPGLHTEAFF
TRBV5-1,many,16,TRBD2,TRBJ2-1,TGCGCCAGCAGCTTGGGGGGAGGGAGCTCCTACAATGAGCAGTTCTTC,CASSLGGGSSYNEQFF
TRBV9,NA,15,NA,TRBJ2-3,TGTGCCAGCAGCGTTGACGGGACAAGGGCAGATACGCAGTATTTT,CASSVDGTRADTQYF
TRBV4-2,NA,14,NA,TRBJ1-1,TGTGCCAGCAGCCAAGACAATGAGGGTTCTGAAGCTTTCTTT,CASSQDNEGSEAFF
TRBV4-1,few,15,NA,TRBJ2-2,TGCGCCAGCAGCCAAGAGGGGATAGGGCACGGGGAGCTGTTTTTT,CASSQEGIGHGELFF
TRBV6-6,NA,14,NA,TRBJ1-1,TGTGCCAGCAGTTACGGGGAGGGGTACACTGAAGCTTTCTTT,CASSYGEGYTEAFF
TRBV3-1,medium-sized,14,NA,TRBJ2-7,TGTGCCAGCAGCCAAGAGACTAGTCGCGACGAGCAGTACTTC,CASSQETSRDEQYF
TRBV7-2,once,13,NA,TRBJ1-1,TGTGCCAGCAGCCTCCATAAGGGCACTGAAGCTTTCTTT,CASSLHKGTEAFF
TRBV4-1,few,17,NA,TRBJ2-2,TGCGCCAGCAGCCAAGATCAGTTGTTGCTGAACACCGGGGAGCTGTTTTTT,CASSQDQLLLNTGELFF
TRBV20-1,NA,16,TRBD2,TRBJ2-7,TGCAGTGCTAGTAGTGGACTAGCGGGAGGCCCCTACGAGCAGTACTTC,CSASSGLAGGPYEQYF
TRBV18,NA,16,NA,TRBJ1-1,TGTGCCAGCTCACCTGGGGCAGGGGCCATGAACACTGAAGCTTTCTTT,CASSPGAGAMNTEAFF
TRBV9,NA,15,NA,TRBJ1-2,TGTGCCAGCAGAACAGGAGGGGGAGCTAACTATGGCTACACCTTC,CASRTGGGANYGYTF
TRBV28,NA,15,TRBD2,TRBJ2-7,TGTGCCAGCAGACTTCCTAGCGGGAGGGCCAACGAGCAGTACTTC,CASRLPSGRANEQYF
TRBV6-1,medium-sized,17,NA,TRBJ1-2,TGTGCCAGCAGTGAACGGGGACCCGGACATCCCAACTATGGCTACACCTTC,CASSERGPGHPNYGYTF
TRBV12-3/TRBV12-4,few,12,NA,TRBJ2-1,TGTGCCAGCAGTTTAACGGGGGTTGAGCAGTTCTTC,CASSLTGVEQFF
TRBV4-1,NA,16,NA,TRBJ1-1,TGCGCCAGCAGCCACCCCACCAGGTTTAAGAACACTGAAGCTTTCTTT,CASSHPTRFKNTEAFF
TRBV6-4,few,17,TRBD2,TRBJ2-2,TGTGCCAGCAGTGACGGGGGACTAGTGACGGGCACCGGGGAGCTGTTTTTT,CASSDGGLVTGTGELFF
TRBV6-2/TRBV6-3,NA,18,TRBD2,TRBJ2-7,TGTGCCAGCAGTTACACCGCTAGGACTAGCGGGAGTGGTTCCGAGCAGTACTTC,CASSYTARTSGSGSEQYF
TRBV20-1,few,16,NA,TRBJ2-7,TGCAGTGCCCCTCGGCCCTTTGAGCGGGCCTCCTACGAGCAGTACTTC,CSAPRPFERASYEQYF
TRBV12-3/TRBV12-4,NA,15,NA,TRBJ1-3,TGTGCCAGCAGTTTATGGGGCCGTTCTGGAAACACCATATATTTT,CASSLWGRSGNTIYF